The present entry profiles one T cell receptor (beta chain) with its context. No antigen is known for it. V lost 0 bases and J lost 6, with 12 bases in between. Per the germline V gene, CDR1 is MDHEN and CDR2 is SYDVKM. The CDR3 sequence is 15 residues long. This sample was taken from a study of cytomegalovirus exposure and HLA in healthy donors. Donors were ostensibly healthy at sampling, although undocumented immune exposures were probable. The study, taken as a whole, reports: V- and J-gene trimming in TCR beta was tied to a missense DCLRE1C variant by an analysis performed later. According to reports, the classifier identified cytomegalovirus status with high specificity and sensitivity.

A multiplex PCR was run with 60 Vbeta primers and 13 Jbeta primers. The table came from immunoSEQ multiplex PCR; TCRdb's copy has only in-frame clones and leaves some out. The table for this sample gives some 110,000 clones. The clonotype was recovered from a man aged 18 to 29 in good health and CMV-seronegative. The V gene is TRBV28, the J gene TRBJ2-1; possibly TRBD2 for D (5 bases). The sample taken for sequencing was PBMCs. The CDR3 loop reads CASSLWASPGNEQFF. CDR3 bases: TGTGCCAGCAGTTTATGGGCTAGCCCCGGCAATGAGCAGTTCTTC.